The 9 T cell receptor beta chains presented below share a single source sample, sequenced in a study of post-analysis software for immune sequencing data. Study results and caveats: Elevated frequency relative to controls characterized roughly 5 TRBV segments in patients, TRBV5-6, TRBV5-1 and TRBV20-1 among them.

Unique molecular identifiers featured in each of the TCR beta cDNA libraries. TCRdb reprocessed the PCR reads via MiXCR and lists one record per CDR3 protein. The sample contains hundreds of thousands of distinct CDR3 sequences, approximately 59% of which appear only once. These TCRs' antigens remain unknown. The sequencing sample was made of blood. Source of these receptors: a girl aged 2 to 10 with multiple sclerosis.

This CDR3 reads CASSLGGGNEQYF. CDR3 bases: TGTGCCAGCAGCTTAGGTGGAGGGAACGAGCAGTACTTC. The rearrangement links TRBV7-9 to TRBJ2-5, with TRBD2 as a possible D gene (6 bases). Matching the DNA end better, TRBJ2-7 makes the J call doubtful. This CDR3 comprises 13 residues. Germline assignment: CDR1 SEHNR and CDR2 FQNEAQ (reference sequence).

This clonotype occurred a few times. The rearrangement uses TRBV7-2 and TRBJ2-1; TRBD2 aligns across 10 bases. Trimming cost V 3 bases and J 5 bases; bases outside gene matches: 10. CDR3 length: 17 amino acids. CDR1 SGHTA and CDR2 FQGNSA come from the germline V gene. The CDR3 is CASSFRRDSGRNNEQFF. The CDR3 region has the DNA TGTGCCAGCAGCTTCCGCAGGGATAGCGGGAGGAACAATGAGCAGTTCTTC.

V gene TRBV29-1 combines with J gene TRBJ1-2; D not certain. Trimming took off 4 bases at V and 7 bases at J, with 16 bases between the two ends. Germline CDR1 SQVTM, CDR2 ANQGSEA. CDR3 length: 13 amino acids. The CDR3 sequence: CSVGGPIVGGYTF. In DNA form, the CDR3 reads TGCAGCGTTGGGGGTCCAATCGTAGGTGGCTACACCTTC.

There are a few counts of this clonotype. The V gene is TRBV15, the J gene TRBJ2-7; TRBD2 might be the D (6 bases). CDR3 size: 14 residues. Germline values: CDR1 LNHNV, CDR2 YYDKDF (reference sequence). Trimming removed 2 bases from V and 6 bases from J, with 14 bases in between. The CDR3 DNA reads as TGTGCCACCAGCAGAACCCATACTAGCCGCGAGCAGTACTTC. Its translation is CATSRTHTSREQYF.

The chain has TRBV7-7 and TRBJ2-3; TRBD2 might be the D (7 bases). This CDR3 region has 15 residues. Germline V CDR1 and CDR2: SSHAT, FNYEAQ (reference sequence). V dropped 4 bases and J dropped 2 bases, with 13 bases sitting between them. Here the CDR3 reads CASSSGGPYTDTQYF. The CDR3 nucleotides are TGTGCCAGCAGCTCCGGGGGGCCCTACACAGATACGCAGTATTTT.

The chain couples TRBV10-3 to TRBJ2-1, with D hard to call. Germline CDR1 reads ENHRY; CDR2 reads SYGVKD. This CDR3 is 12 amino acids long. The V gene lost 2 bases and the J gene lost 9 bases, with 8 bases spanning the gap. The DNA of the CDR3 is TGTGCCATCAGTGAGCGTCGGGTTGAGCAGTTCTTC. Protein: CAISERRVEQFF.

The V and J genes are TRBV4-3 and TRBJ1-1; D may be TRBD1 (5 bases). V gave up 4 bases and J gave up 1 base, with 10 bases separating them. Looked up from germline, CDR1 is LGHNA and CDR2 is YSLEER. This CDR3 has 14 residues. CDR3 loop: CASSPDSANTEAFF. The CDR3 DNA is TGCGCCAGCAGCCCAGACAGTGCGAACACTGAAGCTTTCTTT.

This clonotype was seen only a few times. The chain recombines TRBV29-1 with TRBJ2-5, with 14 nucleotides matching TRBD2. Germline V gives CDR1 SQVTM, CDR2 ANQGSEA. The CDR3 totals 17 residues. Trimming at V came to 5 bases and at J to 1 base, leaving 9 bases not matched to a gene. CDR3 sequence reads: CSVLPTSGRALQETQYF. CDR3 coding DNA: TGCAGCGTTCTCCCGACTAGCGGGAGGGCCCTCCAAGAGACCCAGTACTTC.

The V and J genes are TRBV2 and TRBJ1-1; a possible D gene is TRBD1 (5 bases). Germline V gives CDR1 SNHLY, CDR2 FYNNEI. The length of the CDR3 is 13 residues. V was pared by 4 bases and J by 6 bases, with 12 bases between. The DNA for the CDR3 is TGTGCCAGCAGTGGATACAGGTCCTCTGAAGCTTTCTTT. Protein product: CASSGYRSSEAFF.